Described below is a single T cell receptor beta chain sequence and its context. What it recognizes is unknown. From 5'RACE with constant-segment primers came TCR alpha and TCR beta cDNA libraries that carried sample barcodes and UMIs. MiXCR, applied by TCRdb to the 5' RACE reads, yields one record per CDR3 protein. Of around 340,000 distinct CDR3 sequences in the sample, 21% were seen once. This entry is derived from a study of T-cell memory formation after mild COVID-19. With 2 bases clipped from V and 3 bases from J, the junction kept 6 bases outside the gene matches. CDR1 is SGHTA and CDR2 is FQGNSA in the germline V gene. This CDR3 comprises 15 residues. Study-wide findings and caveats: Pre-infection memory harbored some responding clones, suggesting cross-reactive memory joined. A balance of CD4 and CD8 characterized clones contracting day 15 to 85, whereas later expanders leaned CD4+. Shrinking CD4+ clones resided mostly in CM and EM, and CD8+ ones in EMRA.

The specimen sequenced was PBMCs or a T cell subset sorted from them (not recorded which). This clonotype originated in an adult woman who had mild COVID-19 (a few samples of this study predate the infection). Cell type and time point are not known. The chain combines TRBV7-2 with TRBJ2-7; 8 bases agree with TRBD1. The CDR3 loop reads CASSLSGQDYYEQYF. CDR3 bases: TGTGCCAGCAGCTTATCGGGACAGGATTACTACGAGCAGTACTTC. Full variable domain (missing parts from reference TRBV7-2 and TRBJ2-7): GAGVSQSPSNKVTEKGKDVELRCDPISGHTALYWYRQSLGQGLEFLIYFQGNSAPDKSGLPSDRFSAERTGGSVSTLTIQRTQQEDSAVYLCASSLSGQDYYEQYFGPGTRLTVT.